The TCR beta chain described here comes from a study of PD-1 blockade in mismatch repair-deficient tumors. Looking at the study overall: Patients had around 12 mismatch repair-deficient cancer types, all previously treated and progressing.

The CDR3 loop spans 11 amino acids. Germline V gene data show CDR1 as MNHNY and CDR2 as SVGAGI (reference sequence). The V gene lost 10 bases and the J gene lost 5 bases, with 11 bases spanning the gap. Data came from immunoSEQ multiplex PCR; TCRdb stores just in-frame clones and leaves some out. The profile covers 120,000 or so clones, with roughly 90% appearing a single time and about an eighth taken by the ten largest. PCR or immunohistochemistry showed mismatch repair deficiency in every enrolled patient. TCR sequencing covered a few patients who responded to pembrolizumab. This clone was seen only once. Its specificity is not known. Study conclusions and caveats: Tumor-resident clones, often absent from pretreatment blood, expanded after pembrolizumab and then contracted.

Sequenced here: peripheral blood, sampled approximately 73 weeks after starting pembrolizumab. The clonotype comes from an adult with mismatch repair-deficient cancer. V usage is TRBV6-6 and J usage is TRBJ2-5; D not certain. The CDR3 here is CATSDEETQYF. CDR3 bases: TGTGCCACCTCGGATGAGGAGACCCAGTACTTC.